This T cell receptor (beta chain) was identified in a study of cytomegalovirus exposure and HLA in healthy donors. Germline CDR1 is SGHTA and CDR2 is FQGTGA. The CDR3 length is 14 residues. V shed 3 bases and J 3 bases; nucleotides not matched to a gene: 2. This PCR relied on a set of 60 Vbeta primers and 13 Jbeta primers. Sequencing used immunoSEQ multiplex PCR; TCRdb keeps in-frame clones, though not all of them. The table counts some 72,000 clones; approximately 4.6% lies in the top ten. The chain recombines TRBV7-3 with TRBJ2-5; 9 bases agree with TRBD2. The sequence was collected from a man aged 30 to 45 in good health and CMV-seronegative. The source material was PBMCs. CDR3: CASSLAGGKETQYF. CDR3 bases: TGTGCCAGCAGCTTGGCGGGGGGGAAAGAGACCCAGTACTTC.